These 13 T cell receptor beta chains were all obtained from the same sample, sequenced in a study of blood T cell repertoires in COVID-19. Only in-frame clones appear in the TCRdb table, and some are missing; sequencing was by immunoSEQ multiplex PCR. The repertoire includes 300,000 to 350,000 clones, around 90% of them detected once, and less than 2.5% sits in the top ten. Sequencing used peripheral blood. The receptors stem from a man aged 18 to 30 with active or convalescent COVID-19.

The chain combines TRBV7-9 with TRBJ1-1; unclear D gene. V lost 4 bases to trimming and J lost 6 bases, with 18 bases between them. The CDR3 sequence is 15 residues long. Germline V gene data show CDR1 as SEHNR and CDR2 as FQNEAQ (reference sequence). The CDR3 region has the DNA TGTGCCAGCAGCTCTATGGCGGTTGGGAGCGCTGAAGCTTTCTTT. Its protein product is CASSSMAVGSAEAFF. Together with reference TRBV7-9 and TRBJ1-1, the CDR3 gives the full variable domain: DTGVSQNPRHKITKRGQNVTFRCDPISEHNRLYWYRQTLGQGPEFLTYFQNEAQLEKSRLLSDRFSAERPKGSFSTLEIQRTEQGDSAMYLCASSSMAVGSAEAFFGQGTRLTVV.

The chain combines TRBV6-4 with TRBJ2-1, with 9 bases identical to TRBD2. There are 15 residues in the CDR3. Germline V gene sequence: CDR1 MRHNA, CDR2 SNTAGT. Unmatched junction bases numbered 3, after V lost 6 bases and J lost 0 bases. CDR3 residues: CASSPTSGSYNEQFF. The CDR3, as DNA: TGTGCCAGCAGCCCGACTAGCGGCTCCTACAATGAGCAGTTCTTC.

V gene TRBV11-2 combines with J gene TRBJ1-4; TRBD1 might be the D (5 bases). Germline CDR1 SGHAT, CDR2 FQNNGV. This CDR3 contains 15 residues. Between the trimmed V and J ends, which lost 1 base and 4 bases, there was a span of 10 bases. CDR3 protein: CASSLGGPFNEKLFF. DNA of the CDR3: TGTGCCAGCAGCTTAGGGGGCCCTTTTAATGAAAAACTGTTTTTT. The full variable domain, completed using reference TRBV11-2 and TRBJ1-4, is EAGVAQSPRYKIIEKRQSVAFWCNPISGHATLYWYQQILGQGPKLLIQFQNNGVVDDSQLPKDRFSAERLKGVDSTLKIQPAKLEDSAVYLCASSLGGPFNEKLFFGSGTQLSVL.

This clone was observed a handful of times. This rearrangement joins TRBV6-5 to TRBJ2-7; TRBD2 is a possible D gene (5 bases). CDR3 length: 13 amino acids. Per germline, CDR1 MNHEY and CDR2 SVGAGI. Trimming removed 2 bases from V and 9 bases from J, with 14 bases in between. CDR3 residues: CASSYDPKAGQYF. The DNA for the CDR3 is TGTGCCAGCAGTTACGATCCCAAGGCGGGGCAGTACTTC.

The chain joins TRBV6-2 or TRBV6-3 to TRBJ2-2; 12 nucleotides align to TRBD1. Trimming removed 5 bases from V and 0 bases from J; junction bases left unmatched: 4. Germline loops: CDR1 MNHEY, CDR2 SVGEGT. There are 17 residues in the CDR3. CDR3 sequence (DNA): TGTGCCAGCAGTGGGCGGGACAGGGGGCCGAACACCGGGGAGCTGTTTTTT. This encodes CASSGRDRGPNTGELFF.

This CDR3 is CASSPPTEEWAEAFF. In DNA, the CDR3 is TGCGCCAGCAGCCCACCGACAGAAGAATGGGCTGAAGCTTTCTTT. This sequence joins TRBV5-1 and TRBJ1-1, with a weak D call TRBD1 (5 bases). Germline V gene sequence: CDR1 SGHRS, CDR2 YFSETQ. The CDR3 runs to 15 residues. V lost 4 bases, J lost 6 bases, and 19 bases lay in between.

V usage is TRBV28 and J usage is TRBJ2-7; possible D gene TRBD2, 5 bases. This CDR3 spans 15 amino acids. From germline, CDR1 is MDHEN and CDR2 SYDVKM. V was cut by 7 bases and J by 0 bases, with 16 bases left in between. Here the CDR3 reads CASTEPGSSSYEQYF. The CDR3 DNA is TGTGCCAGCACCGAACCGGGGTCTAGCTCCTACGAGCAGTACTTC.

J is TRBJ2-6 and V is TRBV7-9; tentative D call: TRBD2 (5 bases). With 4 bases removed from V and 0 bases from J, the gap between germline ends came to 16 bases. The CDR3 sequence is 18 residues long. Germline CDR1 is SEHNR and CDR2 is FQNEAQ (reference sequence). The CDR3 sequence: CASSSAAALSSGANVLTF. CDR3 in DNA: TGTGCCAGCAGCTCAGCGGCGGCGCTAAGCTCTGGGGCCAACGTCCTGACTTTC.

The rearrangement uses TRBV7-2 and TRBJ1-1; D is possibly TRBD1 (5 bases). The CDR3 extends over 14 amino acids. Germline CDR1 reads SGHTA; CDR2 reads FQGNSA. With 1 base removed from V and 6 bases from J, the gap between germline ends came to 12 bases. This chain's CDR3 is CASSLGGKGAEAFF. The CDR3 bases are TGTGCCAGCAGCTTAGGGGGCAAAGGCGCTGAAGCTTTCTTT.

The chain links TRBV5-1 to TRBJ2-1, with a tentative D call TRBD2 (6 bases). This CDR3 is 14 amino acids long. Per germline, CDR1 SGHRS and CDR2 YFSETQ. Trimming shortened V by 1 base and J by 8 bases, and 13 bases separated the two germline ends. The CDR3 here is CASSLLPGADEQFF. The CDR3 DNA sequence: TGCGCCAGCAGCTTGTTGCCGGGAGCCGATGAGCAGTTCTTC.

The chain recombines TRBV4-3 with TRBJ1-2; no definite D call. The CDR3 has 15 residues. Between the trimmed V and J ends, which lost 1 base and 7 bases, there was a span of 16 bases. Germline V gene data show CDR1 as LGHNA and CDR2 as YSLEER. The DNA of the CDR3 is TGCGCCAGCAGCCAAGTCTTGTTACAAGATCGTGGCTACACCTTC. It specifies CASSQVLLQDRGYTF.

The chain joins TRBV10-3 to TRBJ2-7, with D unresolved. Germline-derived CDR1 and CDR2 are ENHRY and SYGVKD. This CDR3 region has 15 residues. Trimming removed 3 bases from V and 0 bases from J, with 12 bases in between. CDR3 loop: CAISDRLVGSYEQYF. The CDR3 DNA reads TGTGCCATCAGTGATAGACTGGTGGGCTCCTACGAGCAGTACTTC.

V gene TRBV6-5 combines with J gene TRBJ1-4; D unresolved. The CDR3 spans 14 residues. V lost 6 bases to trimming and J lost 2 bases, with 10 bases between them. CDR1 and CDR2 from the germline V gene are MNHEY and SVGAGI. CDR3 DNA sequence: TGTGCCAGCAGCCTCCGGTCGACTAATGAAAAACTGTTTTTT. Residues: CASSLRSTNEKLFF.